Following are 17 T cell receptor beta chains from one sample sequenced in a study of somatic mutations in cytotoxic T cells in rheumatoid arthritis. Clones were sequenced by immunoSEQ multiplex PCR, and TCRdb holds only the in-frame ones, with some missing. The data show several thousand clones, 65% to 80% seen once. The source material was CD8+ T cells sorted from blood. The receptors were sampled from an adult with rheumatoid arthritis.

In its sample, this clone was seen a few times. The J gene is TRBJ1-1, the V gene TRBV5-6; the D gene is possibly TRBD1 (6 bases). CDR1 is SGHDT and CDR2 is YYEEEE in the germline V gene. Trimming cost V 4 bases and J 1 base, with 14 bases left between them. The CDR3 spans 15 residues. The CDR3 protein is CASSGAGAWNTEAFF. CDR3 bases: TGTGCCAGCAGCGGAGCAGGGGCCTGGAACACTGAAGCTTTCTTT.

The gene calls are TRBV7-9 and TRBJ2-3; TRBD2 agrees at 8 bases. This CDR3 region has 15 residues. Per the germline V gene, CDR1 is SEHNR and CDR2 is FQNEAQ (reference sequence). Trimming removed 8 bases from V and 2 bases from J; junction bases left unmatched: 9. The CDR3 protein is CASGSGGGLTDTQYF. The CDR3 DNA is TGTGCCAGCGGTTCCGGGGGGGGCCTCACAGATACGCAGTATTTT.

J is TRBJ1-3 and V is TRBV4-1, with D perhaps matching TRBD1 (5 bases). Germline CDR1 and CDR2: MGHRA and YSYEKL. The length of the CDR3 is 15 residues. V lost 1 base to trimming and J lost 7 bases, with 14 bases between them. In nucleotides, the CDR3 is TGCGCCAGCAGCCAAGGCCCGGACAATCTGAACACCATATATTTT. It codes for CASSQGPDNLNTIYF.

This rearrangement joins TRBV27 to TRBJ1-4; D ambiguous. The CDR3 runs to 15 residues. CDR1 MNHEY and CDR2 SMNVEV come from the germline V gene (reference sequence). V lost 4 bases to trimming and J lost 4 bases, with 13 bases between them. The CDR3 DNA reads TGTGCCAGCAGTTACCGACCGGCGCTTAATGAAAAACTGTTTTTT. This codes for CASSYRPALNEKLFF. The whole variable domain, filled in from reference TRBV27 and TRBJ1-4, reads EAQVTQNPRYLITVTGKKLTVTCSQNMNHEYMSWYRQDPGLGLRQIYYSMNVEVTDKGDVPEGYKVSRKEKRNFPLILESPSPNQTSLYFCASSYRPALNEKLFFGSGTQLSVL.

The V and J genes are TRBV7-2 and TRBJ2-3; weak D call: TRBD2 (6 bases). Germline CDR1 and CDR2: SGHTA and FQGNSA. With 6 bases removed from V and 3 bases from J, the gap between germline ends came to 13 bases. The CDR3 is made up of 14 amino acids. CDR3 residues: CASRRRDLTDTQYF. DNA for the CDR3: TGTGCCAGCAGGCGCCGGGACTTAACAGATACGCAGTATTTT.

The genes are TRBV6-1 and TRBJ2-2, with TRBD1 identical over 10 bases. The CDR3 spans 16 residues. Per the germline V gene, CDR1 is MNHNS and CDR2 is SASEGT. V dropped 3 bases and J dropped 6; count of bases not matched to a gene: 7. DNA of the CDR3: TGTGCCAGCAGTGATCCGGGACAGGGGTCGGCCGGGGAGCTGTTTTTT. Its protein product is CASSDPGQGSAGELFF.

The chain joins TRBV2 to TRBJ2-5, with a tentative D call TRBD2 (6 bases). The CDR3 consists of 14 residues. Germline values: CDR1 SNHLY, CDR2 FYNNEI. V lost 6 bases to trimming and J lost 5 bases, with 16 bases between them. CDR3 bases: TGTGCCAGCAGCCCCGACCCCCGGGGGGAGACCCAGTACTTC. It encodes CASSPDPRGETQYF.

This chain uses TRBV11-3 with TRBJ2-3; tentatively, D is TRBD2 (6 bases). Germline values: CDR1 SGHNT, CDR2 YENEEA. Trimming left V 8 bases short and J 5 bases short, with 14 bases between. CDR3 length: 13 amino acids. CDR3: CASGFAEGDTQYF. The CDR3 nucleotides are TGTGCCAGCGGATTTGCGGAGGGAGATACGCAGTATTTT.

J is TRBJ2-7 and V is TRBV11-3; D possibly uses TRBD1 or TRBD2 (5 bases each). Germline V gives CDR1 SGHNT, CDR2 YENEEA. Trimming shortened V by 5 bases and J by 4 bases, and 12 bases separated the two germline ends. CDR3 length equals 13 residues. Here the CDR3 reads CASSLSGGYEQYF. CDR3 in DNA: TGTGCCAGCAGCCTTAGTGGGGGATACGAGCAGTACTTC.

The chain couples TRBV27 to TRBJ2-3; 7 bases are shared with TRBD1. The junction had 2 bases not matched to a gene; V was cut back by 5 bases and J by 6 bases. Germline CDR1 and CDR2: MNHEY and SMNVEV (reference sequence). This CDR3 region has 12 residues. In DNA, the CDR3 is TGTGCCAGCAGTGTACAGGGGGATACGCAGTATTTT. Its translation: CASSVQGDTQYF.

This chain connects TRBV7-2 to TRBJ2-5; 11 nucleotides agree with TRBD2. V shed 5 bases, J shed 7 bases, and the junction held 12 bases outside the gene matches. The CDR3 length is 16 residues. Germline CDR1 is SGHTA and CDR2 is FQGNSA. DNA for the CDR3: TGTGCCAGCAGCCCCCCGCTTAGCGGGGGGGCCGTGACCCAGTACTTC. This codes for CASSPPLSGGAVTQYF.

The V call is TRBV19, the J call TRBJ2-1, with D possibly being TRBD1 (6 bases). This CDR3 is built from 13 residues. Germline V gene data show CDR1 as LNHDA and CDR2 as SQIVND (reference sequence). The ends were cut back, 5 bases at V and 9 bases at J, with 14 bases in the middle. CDR3 amino acids: CASSPRQVTEQFF. CDR3 DNA sequence: TGTGCCAGTAGTCCTCGACAGGTCACTGAGCAGTTCTTC.

This clone was recorded a few times. The chain links TRBV6-6 to TRBJ2-2; D unresolved. With 6 bases removed from V and 4 bases from J, the gap between germline ends came to 15 bases. Germline lookup yields CDR1 MNHNY and CDR2 SVGAGI (reference sequence). CDR3 length: 15 amino acids. The CDR3 region has the DNA TGTGCCAGCAGCTCCGGGCTCGAACTCACCGGGGAGCTGTTTTTT. Protein product: CASSSGLELTGELFF.

The chain combines TRBV7-9 with TRBJ2-1, with TRBD1 identical over 7 bases. CDR1 is SEHNR, CDR2 FQNEAQ, per germline (reference sequence). V shed 5 bases and J 5 bases; nucleotides not matched to a gene: 9. The CDR3 contains 15 residues. As DNA, the CDR3 is TGTGCCAGCAGCCCCCCGGGACAGTCTCACAATGAGCAGTTCTTC. Its translation is CASSPPGQSHNEQFF.

The rearrangement links TRBV5-4 to TRBJ1-1; D remains ambiguous. CDR1 and CDR2 from the germline V gene are SGHNT and YYREEE (reference sequence). V was cut by 2 bases and J by 3 bases, with 8 bases left in between. The CDR3 length is 13 residues. The CDR3 loop reads CASSFGTHTEAFF. The CDR3 DNA reads as TGTGCCAGCAGCTTCGGAACTCACACTGAAGCTTTCTTT. The full variable domain, completed using reference TRBV5-4 and TRBJ1-1, is ETGVTQSPTHLIKTRGQQVTLRCSSQSGHNTVSWYQQALGQGPQFIFQYYREEENGRGNFPPRFSGLQFPNYSSELNVNALELDDSALYLCASSFGTHTEAFFGQGTRLTVV.

The genes are TRBV19 and TRBJ2-7, with 7 nucleotides matching TRBD1. CDR3 length: 14 residues. CDR1 and CDR2 from the germline V gene are LNHDA and SQIVND (reference sequence). J gave up 3 bases and V 3 bases, and 5 bases lay outside the gene matches. As DNA, the CDR3 is TGTGCCAGTAGTATGGGGACAGCCATCTACGAGCAGTACTTC. It is translated as CASSMGTAIYEQYF.

CDR3 protein: CASRPRSNGRTGELFF. CDR3 bases: TGTGCCAGCAGGCCCCGATCCAACGGGCGCACCGGGGAGCTGTTTTTT. The V gene is TRBV27, the J gene TRBJ2-2; D not certain. The V gene's germline CDR1 is MNHEY and CDR2 SMNVEV (reference sequence). The CDR3 is 16 amino acids. Trimming left V 6 bases short and J 4 bases short, with 18 bases between.